Listed below are T cell receptor beta chains from one sample, sequenced in a study of T cell repertoires in cytomegalovirus infection. These receptors have no known antigen. TCRdb used MiXCR to reprocess the reads, holding one entry per CDR3 protein. The sample has about 130,000 distinct CDR3 sequences, over 25% seen once. The source material was CD8+ T cells from cultured PBMCs, sampled from culture after CMV antigen stimulation. These TCRs come from a human donor in good health (CMV status not recorded). Some clones in this sample may be carry-over from other donors' samples. The conserved cysteine and the conserved F or W are not part of the CDR3 here. The order of the fields is J gene, V gene, D gene, CDR3 protein. D genes are given only for firm matches.

j_call: TRBJ1-1
v_call: TRBV7-8
d_call: .
cdr3_aa: ASSPEAQGTEAF

j_call: TRBJ2-5
v_call: TRBV27
d_call: .
cdr3_aa: ASSWDTGVWY

j_call: TRBJ2-4
v_call: TRBV3-1
d_call: .
cdr3_aa: ASSQAPKNIQY

j_call: TRBJ2-5
v_call: TRBV6-1
d_call: .
cdr3_aa: ASSEGFWEYDQETQY

j_call: TRBJ1-1
v_call: TRBV6-8
d_call: .
cdr3_aa: ASSSPPPRSPSTEAF

j_call: TRBJ2-3
v_call: TRBV2
d_call: .
cdr3_aa: ASSDEATSTDTQY

j_call: TRBJ1-5
v_call: TRBV12-3/TRBV12-4
d_call: TRBD1
cdr3_aa: ASSRDSGGSNQPQH

j_call: TRBJ2-1
v_call: TRBV7-3
d_call: .
cdr3_aa: ASSKDGSSYNEQF

j_call: TRBJ2-1
v_call: TRBV9
d_call: .
cdr3_aa: ASSPRGRGTGYNEQF

j_call: TRBJ2-7
v_call: TRBV20-1
d_call: TRBD2
cdr3_aa: SAQGASGLFYEQY

j_call: TRBJ2-1
v_call: TRBV4-3
d_call: TRBD1
cdr3_aa: ASSYAGTGYNEQF

j_call: TRBJ1-1
v_call: TRBV7-4
d_call: .
cdr3_aa: ASSGRALNTEAF

j_call: TRBJ2-1
v_call: TRBV7-9
d_call: .
cdr3_aa: ASSFLEGGGAQTGPYNEQF

j_call: TRBJ2-1
v_call: TRBV12-3/TRBV12-4
d_call: .
cdr3_aa: ASSLTPPEQF

j_call: TRBJ1-2
v_call: TRBV5-5
d_call: TRBD1
cdr3_aa: ASRRDRDSDGYT

j_call: TRBJ1-1
v_call: TRBV7-2
d_call: .
cdr3_aa: ASSLAGSMNTEAF

j_call: TRBJ2-7
v_call: TRBV6-5
d_call: .
cdr3_aa: ASRWASVEY

j_call: TRBJ1-5
v_call: TRBV6-2/TRBV6-3
d_call: TRBD1
cdr3_aa: ASSDRGYSNQPQH

j_call: TRBJ1-1
v_call: TRBV12-3/TRBV12-4
d_call: .
cdr3_aa: ASSFSMTLNTEAF

j_call: TRBJ2-1
v_call: TRBV9
d_call: TRBD2
cdr3_aa: ASSPGTSGGESQF

j_call: TRBJ2-3
v_call: TRBV7-8
d_call: .
cdr3_aa: ASSLVADTQY

j_call: TRBJ1-1
v_call: TRBV7-2
d_call: .
cdr3_aa: ASSPSRAGIMNTEAF

j_call: TRBJ1-1
v_call: TRBV7-8
d_call: TRBD1
cdr3_aa: ASSLIQGEMKTEAF

j_call: TRBJ2-5
v_call: TRBV29-1
d_call: TRBD1
cdr3_aa: SVEGFRDRGRETQY

j_call: TRBJ1-1
v_call: TRBV28
d_call: .
cdr3_aa: ASGGGVSAF

j_call: TRBJ1-1
v_call: TRBV12-5
d_call: .
cdr3_aa: ASGLVRGTTPNTEAF

j_call: TRBJ1-2
v_call: TRBV7-2
d_call: TRBD1
cdr3_aa: ASSLFQEGGGYGYT

j_call: TRBJ2-4
v_call: TRBV6-2/TRBV6-3
d_call: .
cdr3_aa: ASRGTPSNIQY

j_call: TRBJ2-7
v_call: TRBV11-1
d_call: .
cdr3_aa: ASSPGNHEQY

j_call: TRBJ2-3
v_call: TRBV27
d_call: .
cdr3_aa: ASRQDGSTDTQY

j_call: TRBJ1-1
v_call: TRBV5-6
d_call: .
cdr3_aa: ASSWETGGDEAF

j_call: TRBJ2-7
v_call: TRBV7-2
d_call: .
cdr3_aa: ASSSIGQGAYEQY

j_call: TRBJ2-2
v_call: TRBV6-4
d_call: .
cdr3_aa: ASSPDGAPNTGELF

j_call: TRBJ1-4
v_call: TRBV12-3/TRBV12-4
d_call: .
cdr3_aa: ASRALDEKLF

j_call: TRBJ1-1
v_call: TRBV4-3
d_call: .
cdr3_aa: ASSQRHTNTEAF

j_call: TRBJ1-1
v_call: TRBV6-2/TRBV6-3
d_call: .
cdr3_aa: ASGPGMNTEAF

j_call: TRBJ1-2
v_call: TRBV19
d_call: .
cdr3_aa: ASSEDGALFFYGYT

j_call: TRBJ1-2
v_call: TRBV29-1
d_call: .
cdr3_aa: SVVDGTDGYT

j_call: TRBJ2-7
v_call: TRBV7-8
d_call: .
cdr3_aa: ASMGLPYEQY

j_call: TRBJ2-1
v_call: TRBV6-2/TRBV6-3
d_call: .
cdr3_aa: ASSFSGQTYNEQF

j_call: TRBJ2-2
v_call: TRBV5-8
d_call: TRBD2
cdr3_aa: ASRGLAWTGELF

j_call: TRBJ1-5
v_call: TRBV6-1
d_call: .
cdr3_aa: ASSEGYGGGQPQH

j_call: TRBJ1-2
v_call: TRBV5-6
d_call: TRBD1
cdr3_aa: ASSLITQGVGYT

j_call: TRBJ2-3
v_call: TRBV19
d_call: TRBD1
cdr3_aa: ASSTQGARADTQY

j_call: TRBJ2-5
v_call: TRBV7-3
d_call: .
cdr3_aa: ASSHPIRESVGETQY

j_call: TRBJ2-7
v_call: TRBV7-6
d_call: .
cdr3_aa: ASRPENPYEQY

j_call: TRBJ2-2
v_call: TRBV23-1
d_call: .
cdr3_aa: ASSQFVIKSNTGQNTGELF

j_call: TRBJ1-1
v_call: TRBV4-3
d_call: .
cdr3_aa: ASSPREGLATEAF

j_call: TRBJ2-5
v_call: TRBV4-3
d_call: TRBD1
cdr3_aa: ASSQVLDRAGETQY

j_call: TRBJ2-1
v_call: TRBV6-2/TRBV6-3
d_call: TRBD2
cdr3_aa: ASSWLAGSEQF

j_call: TRBJ1-1
v_call: TRBV7-9
d_call: .
cdr3_aa: ASSLGGFQGTEAF

j_call: TRBJ2-1
v_call: TRBV6-2/TRBV6-3
d_call: TRBD2
cdr3_aa: AIRRLGTTSYNEQF